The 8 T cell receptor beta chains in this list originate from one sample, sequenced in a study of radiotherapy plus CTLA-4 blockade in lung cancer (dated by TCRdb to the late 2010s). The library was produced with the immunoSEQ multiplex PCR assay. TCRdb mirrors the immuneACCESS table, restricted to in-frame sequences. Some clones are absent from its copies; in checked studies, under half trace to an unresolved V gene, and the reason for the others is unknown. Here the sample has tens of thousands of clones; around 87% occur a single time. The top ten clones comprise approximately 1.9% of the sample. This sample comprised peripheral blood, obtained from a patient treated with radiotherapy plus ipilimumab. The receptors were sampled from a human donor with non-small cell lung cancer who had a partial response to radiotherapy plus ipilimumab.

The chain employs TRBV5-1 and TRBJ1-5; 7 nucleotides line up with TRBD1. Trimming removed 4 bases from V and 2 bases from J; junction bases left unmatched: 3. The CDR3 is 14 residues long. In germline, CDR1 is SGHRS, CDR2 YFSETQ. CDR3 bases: TGCGCCAGCAGCCAGGGGGATGGCAATCAGCCCCAGCATTTT. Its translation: CASSQGDGNQPQHF.

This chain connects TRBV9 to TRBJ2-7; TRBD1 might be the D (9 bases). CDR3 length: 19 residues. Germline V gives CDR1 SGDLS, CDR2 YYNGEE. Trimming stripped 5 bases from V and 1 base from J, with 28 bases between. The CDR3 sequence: CASRAPRDREGGRSYEQYV. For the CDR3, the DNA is TGTGCCAGCAGAGCCCCCCGGGACAGGGAGGGCGGGAGGTCCTACGAGCAGTACGTC.

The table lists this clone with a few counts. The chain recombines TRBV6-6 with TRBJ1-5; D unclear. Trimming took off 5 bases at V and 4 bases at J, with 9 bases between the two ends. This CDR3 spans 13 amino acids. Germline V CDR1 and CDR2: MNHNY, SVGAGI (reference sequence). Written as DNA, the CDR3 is TGTGCCAGCAGTACGCAACAAAATCAGCCCCAGCATTTT. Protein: CASSTQQNQPQHF.

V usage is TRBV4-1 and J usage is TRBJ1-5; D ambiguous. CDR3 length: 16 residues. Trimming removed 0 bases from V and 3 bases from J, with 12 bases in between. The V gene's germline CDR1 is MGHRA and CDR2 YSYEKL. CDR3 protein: CASSQDPGTPNQPQHF. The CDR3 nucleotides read TGCGCCAGCAGCCAAGATCCAGGCACACCCAATCAGCCCCAGCATTTT.

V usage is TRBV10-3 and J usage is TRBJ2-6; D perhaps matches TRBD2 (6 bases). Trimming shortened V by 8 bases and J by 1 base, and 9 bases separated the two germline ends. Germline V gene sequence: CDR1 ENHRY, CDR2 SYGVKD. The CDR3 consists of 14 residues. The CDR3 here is CAIGGVSGANVLTF. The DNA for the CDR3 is TGTGCCATCGGCGGGGTGTCTGGGGCCAACGTCCTGACTTTC.

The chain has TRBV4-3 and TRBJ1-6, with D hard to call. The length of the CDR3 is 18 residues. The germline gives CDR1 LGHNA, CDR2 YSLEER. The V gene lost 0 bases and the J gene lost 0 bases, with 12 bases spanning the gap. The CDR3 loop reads CASSQEPPLSSYNSPLHF. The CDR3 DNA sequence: TGCGCCAGCAGCCAAGAGCCCCCCCTCAGCTCCTATAATTCACCCCTCCACTTT.

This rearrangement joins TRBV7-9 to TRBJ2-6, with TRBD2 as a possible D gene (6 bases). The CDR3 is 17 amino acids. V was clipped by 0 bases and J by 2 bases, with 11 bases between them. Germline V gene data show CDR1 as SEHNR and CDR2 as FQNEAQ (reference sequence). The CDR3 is CASSLAVGGTGANVLTF. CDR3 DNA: TGTGCCAGCAGCTTAGCGGTCGGGGGTACTGGGGCCAACGTCCTGACTTTC.

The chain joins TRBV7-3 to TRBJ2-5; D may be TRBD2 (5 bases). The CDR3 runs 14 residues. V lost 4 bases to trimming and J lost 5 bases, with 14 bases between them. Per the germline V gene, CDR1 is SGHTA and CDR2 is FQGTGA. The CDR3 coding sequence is TGTGCCAGCAGCTCGTTAGCGACCCGGGAGACCCAGTACTTC. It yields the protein CASSSLATRETQYF.